The 25 T cell receptor beta chains presented below share a single source sample, sequenced in a study of beta chain features in type 1 diabetes. The study reverse transcribed the entire isolated RNA, so it sequenced expressed TCRB transcripts. Assay used: immunoSEQ multiplex PCR; TCRdb lists only in-frame clones, some missing. The sample lists approximately 160,000 clones; over 7.5% were seen once. The sequenced material came from central memory CD4+ T cells from blood. The receptors shown here come from a man aged 18 to 35 in good health.

This clone showed up just a few times. The chain uses TRBV4-3 and TRBJ2-3; 10 positions match TRBD1. This CDR3 spans 18 amino acids. The V gene end was trimmed by 0 bases and the J gene end by 7 bases; junction bases not matched to a gene: 13. Germline V gene data show CDR1 as LGHNA and CDR2 as YSLEER. CDR3 sequence: CASSQDWSETGGRNTQYF. CDR3 coding DNA: TGCGCCAGCAGCCAAGATTGGTCGGAGACAGGGGGCCGGAATACGCAGTATTTT.

The chain links TRBV28 to TRBJ2-7; D uncertain. Per the germline V gene, CDR1 is MDHEN and CDR2 is SYDVKM. V lost 4 bases and J lost 2, with 6 bases in between. The CDR3 has 12 amino acids. CDR3 coding DNA: TGTGCCAGCAGTTCATCAGCCTACGAGCAGTACTTC. Amino acid sequence: CASSSSAYEQYF.

This clone was counted at least ten times. V is TRBV7-2 and J is TRBJ2-1; tentative D call: TRBD2 (5 bases). V was shortened by 4 bases and J by 4 bases, with 8 bases between the two germline ends. The CDR3 length is 13 residues. Germline V gene lookup returns CDR1 SGHTA and CDR2 FQGNSA. CDR3 sequence: CASSYRDYNEQFF. The CDR3 nucleotides read TGTGCCAGCAGCTATCGGGATTACAATGAGCAGTTCTTC. Full variable domain (rest looked up from reference TRBV7-2 and TRBJ2-1): GAGVSQSPSNKVTEKGKDVELRCDPISGHTALYWYRQSLGQGLEFLIYFQGNSAPDKSGLPSDRFSAERTGGSVSTLTIQRTQQEDSAVYLCASSYRDYNEQFFGPGTRLTVL.

This clone came up a few times. The chain couples TRBV6-5 to TRBJ2-1; possibly TRBD2 for D (5 bases). CDR3 size: 15 residues. V lost 4 bases, J lost 8 bases, and 18 bases lay in between. The germline gives CDR1 MNHEY, CDR2 SVGAGI. In DNA, the CDR3 is TGTGCCAGCAGTTGGTCGGCTAGCCGGTCGGATGAGCAGTTCTTC. Its protein is CASSWSASRSDEQFF.

This clone has ten or more counts. The genes are TRBV5-6 and TRBJ1-1; D is perhaps TRBD1 (5 bases). The germline gives CDR1 SGHDT, CDR2 YYEEEE. The CDR3 is 13 amino acids. V was shortened by 4 bases and J by 0 bases, with 7 bases between the two germline ends. The CDR3 reads CASSPGLNTEAFF. DNA for the CDR3: TGTGCCAGCAGCCCAGGGCTGAACACTGAAGCTTTCTTT.

This rearrangement joins TRBV6-6 to TRBJ2-1; unclear D gene. This CDR3 has 16 residues. Trimming pared 4 bases from V and 0 bases from J, leaving 13 bases between. Germline values: CDR1 MNHNY, CDR2 SVGAGI (reference sequence). The CDR3 nucleotides read TGTGCCAGCAGTTCCCTCTCGCGGCGCTCCTACAATGAGCAGTTCTTC. Translation gives CASSSLSRRSYNEQFF.

The V gene is TRBV28, the J gene TRBJ2-7, with a possible D match to TRBD1 (5 bases). Trimming cost V 4 bases and J 1 base, with 11 bases left between them. Germline CDR1 is MDHEN and CDR2 is SYDVKM. The CDR3 is 14 amino acids. CDR3 sequence (DNA): TGTGCCAGCAGTTCGCGACAGACTTCCTACGAGCAGTACTTC. This codes for CASSSRQTSYEQYF.

This clone was picked up many times. This rearrangement joins TRBV30 to TRBJ1-4; D is undetermined. CDR1 is GTSNPN, CDR2 SVGIG, per germline (reference sequence). The V end was cut by 3 bases, the J end by 4 bases, with 12 bases between. CDR3 length: 14 amino acids. CDR3 DNA: TGTGCCTGGAGGAATGGCGGAAATAATGAAAAACTGTTTTTT. Translated: CAWRNGGNNEKLFF.

The rearrangement uses TRBV7-3 and TRBJ2-7; 15 bases align to TRBD2. Losses at the gene ends were 2 bases for V and 5 bases for J; bases not matched to a gene: 13. The germline CDR1 and CDR2 sequences are SGHTA and FQGTGA. The CDR3 is made up of 19 amino acids. This chain's CDR3 is CASSLRFTGTSGRLNEQYF. CDR3 sequence (DNA): TGTGCCAGCAGCTTACGATTTACGGGGACTAGCGGGAGGTTGAACGAGCAGTACTTC.

The sample holds a few counts of this clone. The rearrangement links TRBV6-1 to TRBJ1-1, with a possible D match to TRBD1 (6 bases). Germline loops: CDR1 MNHNS, CDR2 SASEGT. The CDR3 loop spans 12 amino acids. V lost 7 bases, J lost 9 bases, and 15 bases lay in between. The CDR3 sequence: CASTPRRDKAFF. The DNA for the CDR3 is TGTGCCAGCACCCCTCGTCGGGACAAAGCTTTCTTT.

This clone appeared a few times. The V gene is TRBV11-3, the J gene TRBJ2-2; perhaps TRBD1 as D (6 bases). Germline V gene lookup returns CDR1 SGHNT and CDR2 YENEEA. Deletions cut 8 bases from V and 2 bases from J, with 12 bases between. The CDR3 is made up of 14 amino acids. CDR3: CASEPDSNTGELFF. CDR3 bases: TGTGCCAGCGAGCCGGACAGCAACACCGGGGAGCTGTTTTTT.

This chain uses TRBV5-1 with TRBJ2-1, with a weak D call TRBD1 (8 bases). The germline V and J ends were trimmed by 3 bases and 2 bases, with 15 bases remaining between them. The CDR3 consists of 16 residues. Germline lookup yields CDR1 SGHRS and CDR2 YFSETQ. The CDR3 coding sequence is TGCGCCAGCAGCTGGGAGCGGGACAGGCCCTACAATGAGCAGTTCTTC. Amino acids: CASSWERDRPYNEQFF.

V and J are TRBV28 and TRBJ1-2; D gene uncertain. Germline V CDR1 and CDR2: MDHEN, SYDVKM. The CDR3 is 16 residues long. V was trimmed by 5 bases and J by 8 bases, leaving 24 bases between them. As DNA, the CDR3 is TGTGCCAGCAGTCCCGGCCAATCTCCAAGCGGGGAGGGCTACACCTTC. Encoded protein: CASSPGQSPSGEGYTF.

There are a few counts of this clone. This chain uses TRBV7-2 with TRBJ2-1; 7 positions agree with TRBD1. The CDR3 runs 12 residues. Germline V lookup: CDR1 SGHTA, CDR2 FQGNSA. The V segment lost 5 bases and the J segment 14 bases; nucleotides outside the gene matches: 9. The CDR3 spells CASSPPTGSKFF. In DNA form, the CDR3 reads TGTGCCAGCAGCCCGCCGACAGGGTCGAAGTTCTTC.

The chain joins TRBV5-1 to TRBJ2-7; D remains ambiguous. V was cut by 1 base and J by 2 bases, with 13 bases left in between. Germline CDR1 SGHRS, CDR2 YFSETQ. The CDR3 totals 15 residues. CDR3 bases: TGCGCCAGCAGCTTGAGGCAGGCGCCCCCCTACGAGCAGTACTTC. This encodes CASSLRQAPPYEQYF.

The genes are TRBV4-3 and TRBJ1-4; no clear D. Germline assignment: CDR1 LGHNA and CDR2 YSLEER. With 6 bases removed from V and 8 bases from J, the gap between germline ends came to 10 bases. This CDR3 is 12 amino acids long. CDR3 sequence reads: CASSLDREKLFF. The DNA of the CDR3 is TGCGCCAGCAGTCTAGATCGGGAAAAACTGTTTTTT.

This clone has just a few counts. The chain's CDR3 is CASSFPGQPQHF. CDR3 DNA sequence: TGTGCCAGCAGTTTTCCGGGGCAGCCCCAGCATTTT. The rearrangement joins TRBV27 to TRBJ1-5; D not certain. From germline, CDR1 is MNHEY and CDR2 SMNVEV (reference sequence). CDR3 size: 12 residues. With 3 bases removed from V and 7 bases from J, the gap between germline ends came to 7 bases.

The chain links TRBV2 to TRBJ2-7, with TRBD1 matching 9 bases. V gave up 9 bases and J gave up 2 bases; unmatched junction bases: 2. In germline, CDR1 is SNHLY, CDR2 FYNNEI. This CDR3 has 12 residues. CDR3 residues: CARGDRAYEQYF. Here the CDR3 DNA reads TGTGCCAGGGGGGACAGGGCCTACGAGCAGTACTTC.

This clone was seen more than once but under ten times. This chain connects TRBV5-4 to TRBJ2-7, with D unresolved. Germline V CDR1 and CDR2: SGHNT, YYREEE (reference sequence). This CDR3 comprises 13 residues. The V end lost 3 bases, the J end lost 0 bases, and 7 bases lay between the germline ends. CDR3 protein: CASSSASSYEQYF. CDR3 DNA sequence: TGTGCCAGCAGCTCCGCTAGCTCCTACGAGCAGTACTTC.

This clone appeared a few times. V is TRBV9 and J is TRBJ1-2; D gene uncertain. Trimming took off 2 bases at V and 2 bases at J, with 10 bases between the two ends. Germline CDR1 is SGDLS and CDR2 is YYNGEE. This CDR3 comprises 14 residues. The CDR3 reads CASSVSGQNYGYTF. CDR3 nucleotides: TGTGCCAGCAGCGTGTCTGGGCAGAACTATGGCTACACCTTC.

This chain links TRBV11-1 with TRBJ2-7; no definite D call. The CDR3 is 13 amino acids. V was trimmed by 0 bases and J by 2 bases, leaving 5 bases between them. Germline V gene lookup returns CDR1 SGHAT and CDR2 FQDESV (reference sequence). CDR3 protein: CASSLAPAYEQYF. DNA of the CDR3: TGTGCCAGCAGCTTAGCGCCGGCCTACGAGCAGTACTTC.

This clone has a handful of counts. A read error may account for a junction end that differs from germline. The chain employs TRBV9 and TRBJ1-1; unclear D gene. The CDR3 has 14 amino acids. Germline V gene data show CDR1 as SGDLS and CDR2 as YYNGEE. The CDR3 here is CASSVEEGNNEAFF. The CDR3 DNA is TGTGCCAGCAGCGTAGAGGAGGGAAACAATGAAGCTTTCTTT.

V usage is TRBV7-9 and J usage is TRBJ1-1; possibly TRBD1 for D (6 bases). The CDR3 sequence is 15 residues long. Germline V gene lookup returns CDR1 SEHNR and CDR2 FQNEAQ (reference sequence). Trimming removed 0 bases at V and 3 bases at J, with 11 bases between. The CDR3 loop reads CASSLAAGAYTEAFF. The CDR3 DNA sequence: TGTGCCAGCAGCTTAGCGGCAGGGGCGTACACTGAAGCTTTCTTT.

The chain links TRBV4-1 to TRBJ1-4; D is uncertain. The CDR3 totals 15 residues. CDR1 MGHRA and CDR2 YSYEKL come from the germline V gene. Trimming took off 3 bases at V and 4 bases at J, with 12 bases between the two ends. The CDR3 is CASSQSGMSNEKLFF. The CDR3 DNA reads TGCGCCAGCAGCCAGTCGGGGATGAGTAATGAAAAACTGTTTTTT.

This clone was counted between two and nine times. The germline gene is not matched at one end of the junction; a read error may be the cause. Different DNA sequences within this sample yield the same CDR3. The chain employs TRBV9 and TRBJ1-1; D is perhaps TRBD1 (5 bases). Germline CDR1 reads SGDLS; CDR2 reads YYNGEE. The CDR3 covers 13 residues. CDR3 residues: CASSVGAGTEAFF. In DNA form, the CDR3 reads TGTGCTAGCAGCGTAGGGGCGGGCACTGAAGCTTTCTTT.